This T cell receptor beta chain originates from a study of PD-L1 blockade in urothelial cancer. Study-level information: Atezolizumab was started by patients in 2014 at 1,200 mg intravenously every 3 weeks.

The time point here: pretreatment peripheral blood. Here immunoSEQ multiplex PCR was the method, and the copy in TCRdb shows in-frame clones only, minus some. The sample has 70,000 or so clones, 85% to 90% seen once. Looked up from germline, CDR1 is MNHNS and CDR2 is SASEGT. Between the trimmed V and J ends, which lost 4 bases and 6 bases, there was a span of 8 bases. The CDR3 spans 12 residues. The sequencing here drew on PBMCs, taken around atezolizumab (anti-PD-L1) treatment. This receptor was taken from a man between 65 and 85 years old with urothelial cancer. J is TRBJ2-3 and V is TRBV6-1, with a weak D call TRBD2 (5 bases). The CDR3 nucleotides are TGTGCCAGCAGTGCACTAGACGATACGCAGTATTTT. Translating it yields CASSALDDTQYF.